This T cell receptor (beta chain) derives from a study of CD8 T cells in Susac syndrome (dated by TCRdb to about 2019). With respect to the entire study: Repertoire sequencing was used to test whether CD8+ T cell activation and differentiation in Susac syndrome was antigen driven.

Trimming removed 6 bases from V and 7 bases from J, leaving 13 bases between the germline ends. Taken from the germline V gene, the CDR1 and CDR2 loops are MNHEY and SVGEGT. Reading from cysteine to phenylalanine, the CDR3 counts 14 amino acids. This entry keeps only the CDR3 DNA: 42 bases, framed from base 1. Peripheral blood CD8+ and CD4+ T cells from healthy donors, Susac syndrome patients and multiple sclerosis patients were profiled by high-throughput TCR beta sequencing. Treatment-naive patients with stable or active relapsing-remitting disease fulfilling revised McDonald criteria were used as multiple sclerosis controls. CD8+ TEMRA cells were enriched by FACS, while bulk CD8+ and CD4+ T cells were purified by magnetic negative isolation. Blood was drawn into EDTA tubes, processed within 24 hours, and PBMCs were isolated by density gradient centrifugation. PBMCs intended for TCR sequencing were cryopreserved in liquid nitrogen and thawed later in a water bath at 37 degrees C. The sorted or isolated CD4+, CD8+ and CD8+ TEMRA cells had a purity of 90% or higher.

Turning to this clonotype: Its antigen is not yet known. No base-level quality is on record; no much larger clone is a single base apart.

RNA was extracted with the RNeasy kit and 0.5 to 1 ug was reverse transcribed using random hexamers. TCR beta CDR3 regions were amplified with the immunoSEQ multiplex PCR assay covering 54 Vbeta and 13 Jbeta segments. PCR amplification bias was corrected using a synthetic template baseline for primer optimization and computational correction. Processing in the source paper ran as follows. Reads were assigned to V, D and J genes according to IMGT and analyzed in immunoSEQ Analyzer, with only productive sequences retained. To calculate clonality, Shannon entropy was normalized by log2 of the number of productive unique sequences and then subtracted from one. For each patient and control, public and private clones were evaluated within the 100 most prevalent clones. A clone was defined as Susac-specific if it was absent from the healthy and MS cohorts, from approximately 980 published viral clones and from other ImmuneACCESS disease sequences. TCRdb ran its own pipeline on the public reads, namely fastp trimming at Q25 and MiXCR clone calling, and kept in-frame beta chains. Merged by CDR3 protein, the rows form single entries marked with the most common genes and DNA. Here the V and J calls rest on TCRdb's processing, not on the authors' analysis. Counted in this sample were 190,000 or so distinct CDR3 sequences; roughly 94% of them appeared once. The top ten constitute about 0.08% of the sample.

The paper as a whole reports these results and caveats: The number of individuals in the TCR sequencing and HLA analysis was acknowledged as relatively small.

The chain is assembled from TRBV6-2 or TRBV6-3 and TRBJ1-6; the D region possibly corresponds to TRBD1 (5 bases align). Sequenced input: CD4+ T cells from PBMCs. This clonotype originated in a human donor with multiple sclerosis. The base sequence is TGTGCCAGCAGCCCACAGGTGCCGAATTCACCCCTCCACTTT. Its translation is CASSPQVPNSPLHF.